One sample yielded the 7 T cell receptor beta chains listed below, sequenced in a study of molecular identifiers for immune sequencing clone quantification. TCRdb fed the PCR reads into MiXCR, producing one record per CDR3 protein. The sample lists around 480,000 distinct CDR3 sequences; 20% to 25% were seen once. Material: naive CD8+ T cells from blood, with Jurkat cell RNA spiked in. Subset specified: FACS-sorted CD8+CD4-CCR7+CD45RA+ naive T cells. The origin of the receptors is a human donor in good health. Some libraries in this study had Jurkat cell RNA spiked in.

The J gene is TRBJ1-5, the V gene TRBV7-9; TRBD1 matches 9 bases. The CDR3 sequence is 16 residues long. Germline-derived CDR1 and CDR2 are SEHNR and FQNEAQ (reference sequence). The V gene end was trimmed by 2 bases and the J gene end by 9 bases; junction bases not matched to a gene: 11. The CDR3 sequence: CASSLPKGTGSPPQHF. The CDR3, as DNA: TGTGCCAGCAGCTTACCAAAAGGGACAGGGTCCCCGCCCCAGCATTTT.

This clonotype was detected ten times or more. CDR3 nucleotide sequence: TGCGCCAGCAGCCAAGTTTACCCGGGGGACACTGAAGCTTTCTTT. Protein product: CASSQVYPGDTEAFF. The chain joins TRBV4-1 to TRBJ1-1; perhaps TRBD1 as D (5 bases). Germline assignment: CDR1 MGHRA and CDR2 YSYEKL. This CDR3 has 15 amino acids. V gave up 1 base and J gave up 3 bases, with 12 bases separating them.

V is TRBV4-1 and J is TRBJ2-7, with 8 bases identical to TRBD2. This CDR3 region has 14 residues. Trimming removed 1 base from V and 4 bases from J; junction bases left unmatched: 3. CDR1 MGHRA and CDR2 YSYEKL come from the germline V gene. CDR3 sequence reads: CASSQVAGRYEQYF. The CDR3 bases are TGCGCCAGCAGCCAAGTAGCGGGGAGGTACGAGCAGTACTTC.

This clonotype was detected many times. V usage is TRBV11-3 and J usage is TRBJ2-1, with D unresolved. Germline-derived CDR1 and CDR2 are SGHNT and YENEEA. The V and J ends lost 0 bases and 0 bases respectively, with 6 bases between them. The CDR3 totals 15 residues. CDR3 bases: TGTGCCAGCAGCTTAGATCCCAGCTCCTACAATGAGCAGTTCTTC. This translates into CASSLDPSSYNEQFF.

The V gene is TRBV7-9, the J gene TRBJ1-5; unclear D gene. The CDR3 consists of 15 residues. Germline assignment: CDR1 SEHNR and CDR2 FQNEAQ (reference sequence). Trimming stripped 5 bases from V and 0 bases from J, with 11 bases between. The CDR3 nucleotides read TGTGCCAGCAGCAGGGCGGGCCATAGCAATCAGCCCCAGCATTTT. Translation: CASSRAGHSNQPQHF.

A remark on this clonotype: A read error may be the cause here, since a much bigger clone is one base away. The chain has TRBV27 and TRBJ2-7; D may be TRBD1 or TRBD2 (5 bases each). Trimming took off 0 bases at V and 0 bases at J, with 15 bases between the two ends. The germline gives CDR1 MNHEY, CDR2 SMNVEV (reference sequence). CDR3 length: 17 amino acids. CDR3 region: CASSLSAGTYSSYEQYF. The CDR3 DNA sequence: TGTGCCAGCAGTTTATCGGCAGGGACCTATAGCTCCTACGAGCAGTACTTC.

In its sample, this clonotype was seen many times. The V and J genes are TRBV4-1 and TRBJ2-3; D perhaps matches TRBD2 (6 bases). Per the germline V gene, CDR1 is MGHRA and CDR2 is YSYEKL. This CDR3 region has 17 residues. V lost 0 bases and J lost 0, with 13 bases in between. DNA of the CDR3: TGCGCCAGCAGCCAAGAGACGTTGGGGACTAGCACAGATACGCAGTATTTT. Its protein product is CASSQETLGTSTDTQYF.